Shown below are 2 T cell receptor beta chains from a single sample sequenced in a study of T cell repertoires in cytomegalovirus infection. A single record per CDR3 protein comes from TCRdb applying MiXCR to the reads. The sample carries approximately 1,000,000 distinct CDR3 sequences, roughly a third recorded once. The antigens for these receptors are not known. The sample here was cultured CD8+ T cells from PBMCs, taken from culture after CMV antigen stimulation. The receptors come from a human donor in good health (CMV status not recorded). Some clones in this sample may be carry-over from other donors' samples.

In regard to this clonotype: One base away lies a much larger clone, so this may be a sequencing read error. The chain couples TRBV2 to TRBJ2-7; D is undetermined. CDR1 is SNHLY, CDR2 FYNNEI, per germline. Trimming left V 0 bases short and J 4 bases short, with 4 bases between. The CDR3 contains 12 residues. CDR3 residues: CASSEALYEQYF. CDR3 DNA sequence: TGTGCCAGCAGTGAAGCGCTTTACGAGCAGTACTTC. Filled out from reference TRBV2 and TRBJ2-7, the complete variable domain reads EPEVTQTPSHQVTQMGQEVILRCVPISNHLYFYWYRQILGQKVEFLVSFYNNEISEKSEIFDDQFSVERPDGSNFTLKIRSTKLEDSAMYFCASSEALYEQYFGPGTRLTVT.

This clonotype was seen at least ten times. The CDR3 DNA sequence: TGTGCCAGCAGTTTAGCCGGCGCGCGTACAGGGGACGGCTACACCTTC. Its protein is CASSLAGARTGDGYTF. This rearrangement joins TRBV12-3 or TRBV12-4 to TRBJ1-2; 7 bases agree with TRBD1. The CDR3 covers 16 residues. Germline trimming cut 0 bases from V and 8 bases from J; bases unmatched to any gene: 12.